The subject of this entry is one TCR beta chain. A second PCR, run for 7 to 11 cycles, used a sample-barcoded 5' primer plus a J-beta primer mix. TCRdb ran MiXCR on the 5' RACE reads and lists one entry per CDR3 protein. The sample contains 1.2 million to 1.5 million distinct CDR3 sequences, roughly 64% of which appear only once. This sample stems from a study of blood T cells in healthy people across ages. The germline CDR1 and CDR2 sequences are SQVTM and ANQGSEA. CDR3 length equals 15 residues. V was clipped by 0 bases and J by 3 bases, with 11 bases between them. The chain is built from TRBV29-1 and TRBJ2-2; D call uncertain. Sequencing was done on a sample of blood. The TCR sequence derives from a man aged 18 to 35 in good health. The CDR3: CSVEDETRDTGELFF. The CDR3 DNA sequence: TGCAGCGTTGAAGATGAAACCCGGGACACCGGGGAGCTGTTTTTT.